This T cell receptor beta chain was sequenced in a study of cytomegalovirus exposure and HLA in healthy donors (dated by TCRdb to the late 2010s). Regarding the research as a whole: An earlier analysis of approximately 600 of the donors reported 250 to 300 Gb of sequence data and roughly 110 million unique TCR beta sequences from around 200 million T cells. Roughly 300 gigabases of sequencing data and approximately 91 million unique TCR sequences made up an early release that covered over 550 HLA-typed donors. Of the roughly 390 genotyped donors, roughly 76% were placed in the genetic ancestry cluster associated with self-reported Caucasian donors. The study aimed to test whether cataloging public T cell receptors could reveal signatures of past pathogen exposure. The T cell repertoires of 550 to 850 subjects were profiled by immunosequencing and related to cytomegalovirus serostatus. Along with the roughly 710-subject first cohort, a separate validation cohort of over a hundred different subjects was used. The study combined high-throughput TCR immunosequencing, statistical association of individual TCRs with disease status, and machine learning to predict cytomegalovirus infection status. To study patterns of TCR occurrence, a later analysis re-analyzed previously published TCR beta repertoires from 650 to 750 donors and added high-resolution HLA genotyping. Rather than using new phenotypic data, the later analysis identified candidate immune exposures from TCR beta sequences and from how often those sequences occurred across donors. To decide whether each TCR beta V gene segment behaved as functional or pseudogenic, an earlier analysis of several hundred of the donors relied on high-throughput TCR beta sequencing. Donor age, sex, ethnicity and CMV serostatus were compiled alongside the repertoire data. A later genetic analysis took genome-wide SNP genotypes for about three fifths of the roughly 670 donors and used that subset as a discovery cohort. All discovery cohort repertoires had been generated using a single sequencing platform. HLA typing covered class I and class II loci at four-digit resolution. The number of typed donors differed by locus: about 620-640 for A, B, C, DRB1 and DQB1; 500 to 550 for DQA1; approximately 600 for DPA1; and 400 to 480 for DPB1. Because of strong linkage in the cohort, five DR-DQ haplotypes were treated as single units for association and clustering. Among 300 to 500 genotyped donors of the cohort, an average of around 250,000 unique TCR beta nucleotide sequences was sequenced per donor, of which 15% to 20% were non-productive.

This clone showed up many times. What antigen it recognizes has not been identified. The sample holds no much larger clone one base away, and base qualities are not on file. The library relied on the immunoSEQ multiplex PCR assay. The multiplex PCR relied on a mix of 60 forward primers for TCR Vbeta segments and 13 reverse primers for TCR Jbeta segments. Amplification of the CDR3 region of rearranged TCR beta genes was performed with a multiplex PCR assay on genomic DNA. The Illumina HiSeq System was used to sequence the amplified TCR beta libraries as 87-base-pair reads. The authors processed their data as follows. Across the 640 or so repertoires, a later analysis counted 78 million or so unique TCR beta chains, 9.5 million to 12 million of which were shared by at least two donors. A nearest-neighbor algorithm error-corrected the raw reads and collapsed the reads into unique sequences, merging closely related sequences to remove PCR and sequencing errors. V, D and J gene segments were assigned by aligning CDR3 sequences to IMGT reference sequences. For a sequence to be retained, a match of at least six nucleotides to both a V gene segment and a J gene segment was required. Rearrangements were called productive when the CDR3 lacked stop codons and stayed in frame with V and J; all others were non-productive. Following IMGT convention, CDR3 was defined as the stretch from the second conserved V-encoded cysteine up to the conserved J-encoded phenylalanine. In an earlier analysis of around 640 of the donors, sequences lacking an unambiguous match to a single V gene segment were excluded. An earlier analysis of 587 of the donors classified V segments as functional when productive rearrangements were above 56.7% and as segregating when the standard deviation between donors was above 5%. A statistical classification framework was built to diagnose cytomegalovirus status from the catalog of TCR beta chain sequences. V and J gene assignment, in a later analysis, came from comparing TCR nucleotide sequences with IMGT/GENE-DB human TR gene sequences. The TCRdist pipeline was used in a later analysis to assign CDR3 sequences and most-parsimonious VDJ recombination scenarios. In a later analysis, each TCR beta chain was defined by its CDR3 amino acid sequence together with its V-gene family, and reads without a unique V-gene family were excluded. To address suspected cross-contamination and a sequencing artifact, a later analysis removed 550 to 750 highly shared, low-generation-probability nucleotide sequences. For each public chain, a later analysis derived a clonal expansion index from normalized ranks of inferred template counts within each repertoire. A later analysis computed generation probabilities with a VDJ recombination model fitted to out-of-frame rearrangements, and checked the results against IGoR. Hypergeometric tests were used in a later analysis to score TCR-TCR, TCR-HLA and TCR-CMV co-occurrence, with a repertoire-size bias correction applied to the TCR pairs. False discovery rates were estimated in a later analysis by permuting HLA or CMV assignments 20 times. A later analysis grouped co-occurring TCRs with DBSCAN, adding TCRdist sequence similarity when clustering within HLA-allele-positive subsets. Repertoires with fewer than 30,000 or more than 120,000 public chains were left out of co-occurrence clustering, as were about 5 repertoires with anomalous nucleotide sharing. TCRdb re-hosts the immuneACCESS table, in-frame sequences only. Its copies lack some clones; in the studies checked, an unresolved V gene accounts for under half of them, and the cause for the rest is not known. That table supplies the V and J calls and clone size; D and trimming were determined from the DNA. This sample is represented by about 150,000 clones; roughly 80% of them were singletons. In total, the top ten clones hold about 1.3% of the sample.

Taken from cysteine to phenylalanine, the CDR3 has 16 residues. Only the CDR3 portion is preserved as DNA: 48 bases, with reading frame beginning at the first base. Beyond this particular receptor, the publication reports: It was suggested by the authors that the approach could potentially be generalized to other disease states and immunological phenotypes. A cluster of highly shared sequence variants was judged likely to be a technical artifact of the sequencing pipeline. In a later analysis, HLA-associated TCR beta chains showed more clonal expansion and lower generation probabilities than non-associated chains that were equally common. Across donors, most TCR sequences were observed very rarely, whereas some public TCRs were present in many individuals. Correlated functional status among segregating V segments might reflect linkage disequilibrium, but an unknown experimental factor could not be ruled out. Because the 87-base-pair reads could not distinguish some IMGT-functional V segments, including TRBV6-2 and TRBV6-3, those segments were excluded. In vitro tests confirmed that a few of the cytomegalovirus-associated TCR beta chains recognize cytomegalovirus antigens. A further reported finding was that TCR beta sequences accurately predicted the HLA-A and HLA-B alleles for most subjects in the first cohort. Strong co-occurrence of HLA alleles, especially DR and DQ, made assigning TCR associations to individual alleles difficult. This cohort had only TCR beta chains sequenced, and the lack of alpha or paired-chain data limited which features could be detected. In an earlier analysis of some 640 of the donors, most TCR beta V segments were observed in productive rearrangements about 87% or about 30% of the time, broadly matching IMGT annotations. Because counts were too low, 15 or so rarely observed V segments, including chromosome 9 orphons, were excluded from the earlier analysis of a few hundred of the donors. According to a later analysis, most CMV-associated TCR beta chains appeared to be HLA-restricted, and the HLA associations seemed to be driven largely by CMV exposure. An association between a missense DCLRE1C variant and V-gene and J-gene trimming of TCR beta chains was found in a later genetic analysis and replicated in an independent cohort. In a later genetic analysis, fewer N-insertions in productive TCRs were reported among donors in an Asian-associated ancestry cluster than the 666-donor mean. Presence/absence analyses assumed roughly uniform sequencing depth across donors, an assumption that may not hold. According to a later analysis, parvovirus B19, influenza, CMV and Epstein-Barr virus appeared linked to several top co-occurrence clusters. The study gave a list of 150 to 200 TCR beta chains associated with cytomegalovirus. Because some donors lacked HLA typing at each locus, the association tests relied only on the typed subset. The only immune exposure information available for the cohort was CMV serostatus. Cytomegalovirus status was reported to be diagnosed by the classifier with high specificity and sensitivity in both the original and validation cohorts. A later analysis associated about 16,000 TCR beta sequences with specific HLA alleles at a false discovery rate of 0.05. In a later analysis, TCR association rates were found to vary across HLA loci, with the most associated TCRs seen for DRB1 alleles and the fewest for HLA-C alleles.

The cohort comprised some 700 healthy bone marrow donors. All cohort members were sampled while nominally healthy, although unrecorded immune exposures were likely present. The donor tested CMV seronegative, placing the donor among the approximately 360 seronegative members of the cohort. A peripheral blood sample was collected from each donor, and TCR beta sequencing was performed on peripheral blood mononuclear cells. The Qiagen DNeasy Blood Extraction Kit was used to extract genomic DNA from the blood cell samples. The sequencing input was PBMCs. This TCR came from a man aged 18 to 30 in good health and CMV-seronegative. Recombination linked TRBV12-2 to TRBJ1-1; the table gives TRBD1 as D, unverified against the DNA. TRBV12-2 is noted as a pseudogene. The encoded CDR3 is CASRYGQGEWNTEAFF. The base sequence is TGTGCAAGTCGCTACGGACAGGGTGAATGGAACACTGAAGCTTTCTTT.